This T cell receptor beta chain came from a study of T cell responses to AZD1222 COVID-19 vaccine. General study points: Recipients of two AZD1222 doses showed rising Spike-specific TCR breadth and depth. It was only after the peak T cell response that any repertoires were sampled. In the spike-specific TCR repertoire, nearly half reportedly target unmutated variant regions.

Comment on this clone: Its matching antigen is unknown.

The germline CDR1 and CDR2 sequences are SGHTA and FQGNSA. With 6 bases removed from V and 10 bases from J, the gap between germline ends came to 19 bases. The CDR3 spans 15 residues. Profiled with immunoSEQ multiplex PCR; TCRdb holds only in-frame clones, not every one. The data hold roughly 95,000 clones, with 92% observed a single time. The V gene is TRBV7-2, the J gene TRBJ1-6; D perhaps matches TRBD1 (5 bases). This TCR derives from an adult who received the AZD1222 COVID-19 vaccine. The input for sequencing was peripheral blood, taken 28 days after the second AZD1222 dose. The CDR3, as DNA: TGTGCCAGCAGTCTAGAGTCAGGGTTCGGGTCACCCCTCCACTTT. It is translated as CASSLESGFGSPLHF.